This TCR beta chain originates from a study of CD8 T cells in ankylosing spondylitis. Study conclusions and caveats: As reported, disease-linked clones showed significant enrichment in matched ankylosing spondylitis synovial fluid. The study identified a TCR beta motif of under 10 highly homologous variants that appeared characteristic of ankylosing spondylitis blood.

Quantitative 5'-RACE was performed with molecular barcodes, and it yielded the TCR beta libraries. Each CDR3 protein gets one entry after TCRdb re-called the 5' RACE reads with MiXCR. Here the sample spans approximately 400,000 distinct CDR3 sequences, 25% to 30% being singletons. To note about this clonotype: What it binds is unknown. The junction shows a germline mismatch at one end, possibly a read error.

The receptor comes from a male donor with ankylosing spondylitis. The specimen was blood, either unsorted or a sorted T cell fraction (not recorded which).

In DNA, the CDR3 is TGTGCCAGCTCGACCGGGACGAACGCTGAAGCTTTCTTT. Translated, it gives CASSTGTNAEAFF. The rearrangement uses TRBV18 and TRBJ1-1, with D possibly TRBD1 on 5 matching bases. This CDR3 spans 13 amino acids. Germline values: CDR1 KGHSH, CDR2 LQKENI. The full variable domain, with the rest looked up from reference TRBV18 and TRBJ1-1, is NAGVMQNPRHLVRRRGQEARLRCSPMKGHSHVYWYRQLPEEGLKFMVYLQKENIIDESGMPKERFSAEFPKEGPSILRIQQVVRGDSAAYFCASSTGTNAEAFFGQGTRLTVV.